The sequence of this T cell receptor beta chain was determined in a study of graft-versus-host responses after intestinal transplantation. The assay was immunoSEQ multiplex PCR, and TCRdb's table has in-frame clones only and misses some. In the table there are 62,000 or so clones, over 85% of which are singletons. Germline-derived CDR1 and CDR2 are GTSNPN and SVGIG (reference sequence). This CDR3 contains 14 residues. The V and J ends lost 1 base and 2 bases respectively, with 9 bases between them. The chain links TRBV30 to TRBJ1-5, with unresolved D. This TCR derives from a human patient who received an intestinal transplant, so some T cells may come from the graft donor. The specimen was PBMCs, collected 26 days after transplant. CDR3 region: CAWSATGCNQPQHF. The CDR3 DNA reads as TGTGCCTGGAGTGCGACGGGGTGCAATCAGCCCCAGCATTTT.